Listed below are T cell receptor beta chains from one sample, sequenced in a study of cytomegalovirus exposure and HLA in healthy donors. The protocol was immunoSEQ multiplex PCR, while the TCRdb copy is restricted to in-frame clones and leaves out a portion. The repertoire includes approximately 160,000 clones, about 75% of them detected once, and around 0.7% sits in the top ten. The sequenced sample consisted of PBMCs. The receptors derive from a male donor in good health and CMV-seronegative. Each CDR3 is given with its conserved first and last residue. The order of the fields is V gene, clone size, J gene, D gene, CDR3 protein, CDR3 DNA. A D gene is named only where the DNA matches it firmly. Only some rows state a clone size, as once, few, many or a class for expanded clones.

TRBV5-1	-	TRBJ1-1	TRBD1	CASSSQGAGVNTEAFF	TGCGCCAGCAGCTCACAGGGGGCCGGGGTGAACACTGAAGCTTTCTTT
TRBV7-9	few	TRBJ2-3	-	CASSLQSTDTQYF	TGTGCCAGCAGCTTACAAAGCACAGATACGCAGTATTTT
TRBV7-9	-	TRBJ2-7	TRBD2	CSSSLGTSGSDEQYF	TGTTCCAGCAGCCTTGGGACTAGCGGGAGCGACGAGCAGTACTTC
TRBV12-5	-	TRBJ2-1	TRBD2	CASGLVSSGGYNEQFF	TGTGCTAGTGGTTTGGTATCTAGCGGGGGTTACAATGAGCAGTTCTTC
TRBV7-6	once	TRBJ2-1	TRBD1	CASSLDGSGQGRNEQFF	TGTGCCAGCAGCCTCGATGGTAGTGGACAGGGGCGAAATGAGCAGTTCTTC
TRBV6-5	-	TRBJ2-3	-	CASSYWGGGADTQYF	TGTGCCAGCAGTTATTGGGGTGGGGGCGCAGATACGCAGTATTTT
TRBV6-1	-	TRBJ1-2	TRBD1	CASSEWTGGADGYTF	TGTGCCAGCAGTGAATGGACAGGGGGCGCGGATGGCTACACCTTC
TRBV4-3	-	TRBJ2-7	-	CASSQDRGFYEQYF	TGCGCCAGCAGCCAAGATAGAGGGTTCTACGAGCAGTACTTC
TRBV18	-	TRBJ2-7	-	CASSPDLTNYRAYEQYF	TGTGCCAGCTCACCTGACCTGACCAATTACCGGGCCTACGAGCAGTACTTC
TRBV7-9	-	TRBJ1-5	-	CASSELPPNQPQHF	TGTGCCAGCAGCGAACTCCCCCCAAATCAGCCCCAGCATTTT
TRBV19	-	TRBJ1-5	TRBD1	CASSRLTGTNQPQHF	TGTGCCAGTAGTAGGCTGACAGGGACCAATCAGCCCCAGCATTTT
TRBV5-4	-	TRBJ2-5	TRBD2	CASSLAASGRARETQYF	TGTGCCAGCAGCTTGGCTGCTAGCGGGAGGGCCAGGGAGACCCAGTACTTC
TRBV7-8	-	TRBJ1-1	-	CASSLLGQGYAEAFF	TGTGCCAGCAGCTTACTCGGGCAGGGGTACGCTGAAGCTTTCTTT
TRBV5-1	-	TRBJ1-1	-	CASRDRTNTEAFF	TGCGCCAGCAGAGATAGAACGAACACTGAAGCTTTCTTT
TRBV7-6	few	TRBJ2-2	-	CASSMSLSGELFF	TGTGCCAGCAGCATGTCCCTCTCCGGGGAGCTGTTTTTT
TRBV28	-	TRBJ1-6	TRBD1	CASPLGPTGGFSPLHF	TGTGCCAGCCCGTTGGGCCCGACAGGGGGCTTTTCACCCCTCCACTTT
TRBV5-6	few	TRBJ2-5	TRBD1	CASSRDRGLSQETQYF	TGTGCCAGCAGTCGGGACAGGGGGCTCTCCCAAGAGACCCAGTACTTC
TRBV11-2	-	TRBJ2-1	-	CASSLGGFNEQFF	TGTGCCAGCAGCTTAGGAGGGTTCAATGAGCAGTTCTTC
TRBV29-1	once	TRBJ1-3	-	CSAERWGTSGNTIYF	TGCAGCGCCGAGAGGTGGGGCACCTCTGGAAACACCATATATTTT
TRBV6-5	few	TRBJ2-7	-	CASSYSSRIYEQYF	TGTGCCAGCAGTTACTCGTCGCGGATCTACGAGCAGTACTTC
TRBV10-3	-	TRBJ1-5	-	CAISDPTTGMRQPQHF	TGTGCCATCAGTGACCCAACAACAGGGATGAGGCAGCCCCAGCATTTT
TRBV7-9	-	TRBJ2-7	-	CASSLFGGGEQYF	TGTGCCAGCAGCTTATTCGGGGGTGGCGAGCAGTACTTC
TRBV7-2	-	TRBJ1-1	-	CASSPTMTVNTEAFF	TGTGCCAGCAGCCCCACAATGACAGTGAACACTGAAGCTTTCTTT
TRBV27	-	TRBJ2-3	TRBD2	CASETSGGGTDTQYF	TGTGCCAGTGAAACTAGCGGGGGGGGGACAGATACGCAGTATTTT
TRBV30	-	TRBJ2-1	TRBD2	CAWSVAGGGGEQFF	TGTGCCTGGAGTGTCGCGGGGGGGGGTGGTGAGCAGTTCTTC
TRBV6-5	-	TRBJ1-2	-	CASSYGLANGYTF	TGTGCCAGCAGTTATGGGCTAGCTAATGGCTACACCTTC
TRBV7-2	few	TRBJ1-5	-	CASSLTGRSNQPQHF	TGTGCCAGCAGCTTAACAGGGAGAAGCAATCAGCCCCAGCATTTT
TRBV9	once	TRBJ1-1	-	CASSVGSLNTEAFF	TGTGCCAGCAGCGTTGGGAGCTTGAACACTGAAGCTTTCTTT
TRBV19	once	TRBJ1-1	TRBD1	CASRPGQVPNTEAFF	TGTGCCAGTAGGCCCGGACAGGTACCCAACACTGAAGCTTTCTTT
TRBV19	-	TRBJ1-5	TRBD1	CASRDREAGNQPQHF	TGTGCCAGCCGGGACAGGGAGGCGGGCAATCAGCCCCAGCATTTT
TRBV29-1	-	TRBJ1-1	-	CSVEAPGVNTEAFF	TGCAGCGTTGAGGCCCCGGGAGTGAACACTGAAGCTTTCTTT
TRBV7-9	-	TRBJ1-1	-	CSSSSGVNTEAFF	TGTTCCAGCAGCTCCGGGGTGAACACTGAAGCTTTCTTT
TRBV7-9	-	TRBJ2-2	TRBD2	CSSSLKGGGAPGELFF	TGTTCCAGCAGCTTAAAAGGCGGGGGGGCCCCCGGGGAGCTGTTTTTT
TRBV7-2	few	TRBJ2-3	TRBD2	CASSPTSGRRIDTQYF	TGTGCCAGCAGCCCCACTAGCGGGAGAAGAATAGATACGCAGTATTTT
TRBV5-4	-	TRBJ2-3	TRBD2	CASSLRSSGQSTDTQYF	TGTGCCAGCAGCTTGAGGTCTAGCGGCCAAAGCACAGATACGCAGTATTTT
TRBV11-2	-	TRBJ2-7	-	CASSTGQPAGEQYF	TGTGCCAGCAGCACAGGACAGCCCGCGGGCGAGCAGTACTTC
TRBV27	-	TRBJ2-1	-	CASRIPTSFNEQFF	TGTGCCAGCAGGATCCCAACTAGTTTCAATGAGCAGTTCTTC
TRBV5-1	-	TRBJ2-3	-	CASSSSTDTQYF	TGCGCCAGCAGTTCTAGCACAGATACGCAGTATTTT
TRBV5-4	once	TRBJ2-2	TRBD1	CASSPPRGSLANTGELFF	TGTGCCAGCAGCCCCCCCAGGGGGTCTCTGGCGAACACCGGGGAGCTGTTTTTT
TRBV5-1	-	TRBJ2-1	TRBD2	CASTSLTSENEQFF	TGCGCCAGCACCTCCCTGACTAGCGAGAATGAGCAGTTCTTC
TRBV4-3	-	TRBJ2-3	TRBD2	CASSQAASGGGDTQYF	TGCGCCAGCAGCCAAGCTGCTAGCGGGGGGGGAGATACGCAGTATTTT
TRBV15	-	TRBJ1-2	-	CATSFSTGRDQNYGYTF	TGTGCCACCAGCTTCTCAACCGGCCGGGATCAGAACTATGGCTACACCTTC
TRBV10-3	-	TRBJ2-3	-	CAISGQNSSTDTQYF	TGTGCCATCAGTGGACAGAACTCTAGCACAGATACGCAGTATTTT
TRBV18	-	TRBJ2-1	TRBD2	CASSPLTALAGGGGEQFF	TGTGCCAGCTCACCTTTGACGGCGCTAGCGGGAGGGGGCGGTGAGCAGTTCTTC
TRBV6-1	-	TRBJ2-7	-	CASTGLHSYEQYF	TGTGCCAGCACGGGACTCCACTCCTACGAGCAGTACTTC